This T cell receptor beta chain was sequenced in a study of Tregs in tolerant kidney transplant recipients. Turning to this clone: Its specificity is not known.

Mixed chimerism was transient after nonmyeloablative marrow transplants from related graft donors. Thawed PBMCs were FACS-sorted into unstimulated CD4+CD25+CD127- regulatory T cells, CD4+CD25- non-regulatory cells, CD4 and CD8 cells. This table comes from immunoSEQ multiplex PCR, and its TCRdb copy is limited to in-frame clones, with some not included. The sample consists of approximately 90,000 clones, approximately 93% of them appearing once. General study points: The most relevant donor-specific Treg TCRbeta repertoire apparently came from expansion with activated donor B cells. Few patients were studied, so findings need validation in larger groups.

This material consisted of CD4+ T cells from blood (PBMCs), taken 12 months after the transplant. This clonotype was sampled from a human patient who received a combined kidney and bone marrow transplant. Some T cells may arise from the graft donor.

The CDR3 here is CASSPRPGQGYEQYF. The CDR3 DNA sequence: TGTGCCAGCAGCCCACGTCCGGGACAGGGCTACGAGCAGTACTTC. The rearrangement joins TRBV11-3 to TRBJ2-7, with 9 bases lining up with TRBD1. Trimming cost V 5 bases and J 3 bases; bases outside gene matches: 8. Per the germline V gene, CDR1 is SGHNT and CDR2 is YENEEA. The CDR3 has 15 amino acids.